This T cell receptor beta chain was found in a study of beta chain features in type 1 diabetes. The CDR3 extends over 16 amino acids. V was pared by 5 bases and J by 5 bases, with 14 bases of the junction left unmatched. Germline CDR1 is MNHNY and CDR2 is SVGAGI (reference sequence). Sequencing targeted expressed TCRB transcripts, as all isolated RNA had been reverse transcribed. The data were produced by immunoSEQ multiplex PCR, yet TCRdb's version contains in-frame clones alone and is incomplete. The data contain under 150,000 clones, 6.5% to 8.5% of them singletons. The source material was central memory CD4+ T cells from blood. The receptor was derived from a woman in her 30s in good health. The chain has TRBV6-6 and TRBJ2-5; TRBD2 aligns across 7 bases. The CDR3 bases are TGTGCCAGCAGTCGCGAGCCAGGGAGGGGTCGGGAGACCCAGTACTTC. Translating it yields CASSREPGRGRETQYF.